This T cell receptor (beta chain) derives from a study of shared clonotypes between healthy human individuals. Study results and limitations: About 5.2% was the fraction of naive CD4 clonotypes found shared across a few donors.

About this clone itself: What it binds is unknown.

Looked up from germline, CDR1 is MNHEY and CDR2 is SMNVEV (reference sequence). The CDR3 extends over 16 amino acids. V lost 6 bases to trimming and J lost 5 bases; unmatched junction nucleotides: 13. At the deep level, the assay was run. Sequenced by immunoSEQ multiplex PCR; TCRdb stores in-frame clones only, minus some. This table holds around 990,000 clones, 77% found once. Nashville, Tennessee was home to all donors, who were Caucasian adults. Sequencing was carried out using memory CD4+ T cells from PBMCs. Noted subset: CD45RA-negative fraction. This clonotype originated in a man younger than 30 in good health. Some clones in this sample may be carry-over from other donors' samples. The V call is TRBV27, the J call TRBJ1-2; 9 bases are a match to TRBD1. CDR3 in amino acids: CASRRSLSGTGYGYTF. The CDR3 DNA follows: TGTGCCAGCAGACGATCGCTTTCCGGGACAGGGTATGGCTACACCTTC.